A single TCR beta chain is shown here with its context. The antigen remains unidentified. The data are from a study of CD8 T cells in ankylosing spondylitis. Findings and limits, study-wide: Made up of under 10 highly homologous variants, a TCR beta motif appeared characteristic of ankylosing spondylitis blood. Some motif variants had been reported before (in reactive arthritis synovial fluid and blood).

TCRdb reanalysed the 5' RACE reads using MiXCR and keeps one entry per CDR3 protein. The data contain around 440,000 distinct CDR3 sequences, roughly 15% of them singletons. The germline V gene encodes CDR1 MDHEN and CDR2 SYDVKM. CDR3 length equals 15 residues. V was shortened by 5 bases and J by 3 bases, with 14 bases between the two germline ends. The clonotype originates from a male donor with ankylosing spondylitis. The material sequenced was blood, either unsorted or a sorted T cell fraction (not recorded which). This chain connects TRBV28 to TRBJ1-3; D call uncertain. DNA for the CDR3: TGTGCCAGCAGTCCCCCCCGGGCCAATGGAAACACCATATATTTT. Translation: CASSPPRANGNTIYF.